This T cell receptor (beta chain) is drawn from a study of cytomegalovirus exposure and HLA in healthy donors. Study-wide results and limits: The study put 150 to 200 TCR beta chains on its list as cytomegalovirus-associated.

A multiplex PCR was run with 60 Vbeta primers and 13 Jbeta primers. Sequencing was performed with immunoSEQ multiplex PCR; in TCRdb, only in-frame clones are kept and a portion is missing. The table shows some 120,000 clones, with about 76% occurring only once. CDR3 length equals 13 residues. V shed 4 bases and J shed 9 bases, with 15 bases lying between them. Germline V gives CDR1 LNHNV, CDR2 YYDKDF (reference sequence). Of note for this clone: The antigen is undetermined.

The sample consisted of PBMCs. This TCR derives from a woman in her sixties in good health and CMV-seropositive. The chain joins TRBV15 to TRBJ1-2, with TRBD1 as a possible D gene (5 bases). The CDR3 DNA reads as TGTGCCACCAGCACTGATGGGAGGGGACGCTACACCTTC. This codes for CATSTDGRGRYTF.